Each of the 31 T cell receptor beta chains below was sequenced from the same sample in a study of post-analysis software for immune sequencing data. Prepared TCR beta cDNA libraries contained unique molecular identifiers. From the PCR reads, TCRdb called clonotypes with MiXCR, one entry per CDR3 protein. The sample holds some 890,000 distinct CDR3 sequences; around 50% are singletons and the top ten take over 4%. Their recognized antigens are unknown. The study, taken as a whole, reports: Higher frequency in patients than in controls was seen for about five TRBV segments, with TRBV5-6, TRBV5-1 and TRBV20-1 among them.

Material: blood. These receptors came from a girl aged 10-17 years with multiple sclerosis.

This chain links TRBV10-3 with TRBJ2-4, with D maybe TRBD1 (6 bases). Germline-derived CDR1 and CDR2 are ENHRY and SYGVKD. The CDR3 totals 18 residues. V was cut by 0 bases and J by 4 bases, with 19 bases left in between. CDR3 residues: CAISESPKLGQSKNIQYF. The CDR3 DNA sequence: TGTGCCATCAGTGAGTCTCCGAAACTCGGACAGTCAAAAAACATTCAGTACTTC.

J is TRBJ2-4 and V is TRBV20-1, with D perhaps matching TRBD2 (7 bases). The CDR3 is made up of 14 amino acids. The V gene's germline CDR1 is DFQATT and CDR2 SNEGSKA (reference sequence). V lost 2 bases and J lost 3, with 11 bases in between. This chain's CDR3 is CSARREGGKNIQYF. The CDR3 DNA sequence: TGCAGTGCTAGAAGGGAGGGGGGCAAAAACATTCAGTACTTC.

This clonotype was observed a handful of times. The CDR3 DNA reads TGCAGCGCACTAGTCGGTGGGGTAGCCTACGAGCAGTACTTC. It codes for CSALVGGVAYEQYF. The chain is built from TRBV29-1 and TRBJ2-7; D is perhaps TRBD2 (5 bases). CDR1 SQVTM and CDR2 ANQGSEA come from the germline V gene. The CDR3 has 14 residues. V was cut by 7 bases and J by 2 bases, with 18 bases left in between.

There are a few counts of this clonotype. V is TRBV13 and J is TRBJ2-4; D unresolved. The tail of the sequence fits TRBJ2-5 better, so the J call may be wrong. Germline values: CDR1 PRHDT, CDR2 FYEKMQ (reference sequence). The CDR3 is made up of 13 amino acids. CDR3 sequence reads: CASSFGQEETQYF. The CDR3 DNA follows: TGTGCCAGCAGCTTTGGGCAAGAAGAGACCCAGTACTTC.

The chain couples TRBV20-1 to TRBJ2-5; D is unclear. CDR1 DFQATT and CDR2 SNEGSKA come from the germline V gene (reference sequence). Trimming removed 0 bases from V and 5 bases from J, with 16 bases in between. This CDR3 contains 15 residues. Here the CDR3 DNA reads TGCAGTGCTAGAGATCTTACGGACCCCGGGGAGACCCAGTACTTC. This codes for CSARDLTDPGETQYF.

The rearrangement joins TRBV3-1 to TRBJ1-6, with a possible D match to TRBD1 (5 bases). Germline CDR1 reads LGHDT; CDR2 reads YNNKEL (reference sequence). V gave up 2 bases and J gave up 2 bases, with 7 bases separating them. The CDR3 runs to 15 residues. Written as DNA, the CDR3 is TGTGCCAGCAGCCAATCAGGGCCCTATAATTCACCCCTCCACTTT. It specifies CASSQSGPYNSPLHF.

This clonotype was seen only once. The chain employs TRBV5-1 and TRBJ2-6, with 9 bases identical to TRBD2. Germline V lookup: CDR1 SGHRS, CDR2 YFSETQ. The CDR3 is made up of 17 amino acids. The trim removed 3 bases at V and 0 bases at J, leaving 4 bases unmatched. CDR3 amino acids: CASSSPTSGSGANVLTF. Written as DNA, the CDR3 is TGCGCCAGCAGCTCCCCGACTAGCGGCTCTGGGGCCAACGTCCTGACTTTC.

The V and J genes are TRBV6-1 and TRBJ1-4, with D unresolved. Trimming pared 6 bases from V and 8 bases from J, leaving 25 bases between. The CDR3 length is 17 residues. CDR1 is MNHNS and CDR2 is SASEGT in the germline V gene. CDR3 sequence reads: CASRPTPDGFRGEKLFF. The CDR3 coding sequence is TGTGCCAGCAGACCTACCCCGGACGGTTTCCGTGGCGAAAAACTGTTTTTT.

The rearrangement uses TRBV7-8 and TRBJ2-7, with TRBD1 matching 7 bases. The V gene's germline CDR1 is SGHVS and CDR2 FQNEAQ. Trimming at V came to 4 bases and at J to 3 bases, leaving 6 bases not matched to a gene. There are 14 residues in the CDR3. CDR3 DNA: TGTGCCAGCAGCTCGAGACAGGGTTACTACGAGCAGTACTTC. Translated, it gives CASSSRQGYYEQYF.

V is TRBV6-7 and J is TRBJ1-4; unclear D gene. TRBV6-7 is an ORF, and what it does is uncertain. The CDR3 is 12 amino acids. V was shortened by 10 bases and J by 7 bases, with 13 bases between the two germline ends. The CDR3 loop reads CATQRTVEKLFF. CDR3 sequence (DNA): TGTGCCACCCAAAGGACGGTTGAAAAACTGTTTTTT.

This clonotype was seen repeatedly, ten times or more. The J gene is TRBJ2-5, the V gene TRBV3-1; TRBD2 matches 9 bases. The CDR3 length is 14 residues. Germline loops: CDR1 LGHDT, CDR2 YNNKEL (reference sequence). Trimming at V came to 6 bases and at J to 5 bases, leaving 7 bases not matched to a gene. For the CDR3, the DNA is TGTGCCAGCAGTCCAGGACTAGCGAGGGAGACCCAGTACTTC. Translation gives CASSPGLARETQYF.

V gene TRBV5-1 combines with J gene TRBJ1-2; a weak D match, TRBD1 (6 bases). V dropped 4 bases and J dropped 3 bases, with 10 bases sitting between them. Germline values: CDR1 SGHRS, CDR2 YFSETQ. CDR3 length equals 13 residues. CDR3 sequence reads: CASSVSGDYGYTF. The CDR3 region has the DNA TGCGCCAGCAGCGTGTCAGGGGACTATGGCTACACCTTC. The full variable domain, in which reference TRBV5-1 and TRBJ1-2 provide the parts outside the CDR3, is KAGVTQTPRYLIKTRGQQVTLSCSPISGHRSVSWYQQTPGQGLQFLFEYFSETQRNKGNFPGRFSGRQFSNSRSEMNVSTLELGDSALYLCASSVSGDYGYTFGSGTRLTVV.

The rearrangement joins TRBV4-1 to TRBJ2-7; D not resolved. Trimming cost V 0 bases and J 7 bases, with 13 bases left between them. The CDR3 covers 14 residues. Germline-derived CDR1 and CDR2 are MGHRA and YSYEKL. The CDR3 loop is CASSQEGRRGEQYF. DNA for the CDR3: TGCGCCAGCAGCCAAGAAGGCAGGCGTGGAGAGCAGTACTTC.

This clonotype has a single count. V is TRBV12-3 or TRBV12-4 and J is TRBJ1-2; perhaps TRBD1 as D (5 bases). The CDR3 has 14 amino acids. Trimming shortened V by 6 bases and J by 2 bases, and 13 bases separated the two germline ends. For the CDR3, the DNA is TGTGCCAGCAGCCCAATCCGGGACAACTATGGCTACACCTTC. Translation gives CASSPIRDNYGYTF.

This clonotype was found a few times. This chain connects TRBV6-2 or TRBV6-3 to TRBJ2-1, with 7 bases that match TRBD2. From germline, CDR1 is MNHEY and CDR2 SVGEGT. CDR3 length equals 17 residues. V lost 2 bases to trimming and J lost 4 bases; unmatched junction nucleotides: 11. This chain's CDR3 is CASSYLKRGLMYNEQFF. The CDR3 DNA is TGTGCCAGCAGTTACCTGAAGCGGGGCCTTATGTACAATGAGCAGTTCTTC.

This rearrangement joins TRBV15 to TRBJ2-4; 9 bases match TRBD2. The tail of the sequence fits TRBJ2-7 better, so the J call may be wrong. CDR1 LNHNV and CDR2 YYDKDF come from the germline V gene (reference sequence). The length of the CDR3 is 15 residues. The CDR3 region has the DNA TGTGCCACCAGCAGATATAGCGGGAGTGGGTACGAGCAGTACTTC. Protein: CATSRYSGSGYEQYF.

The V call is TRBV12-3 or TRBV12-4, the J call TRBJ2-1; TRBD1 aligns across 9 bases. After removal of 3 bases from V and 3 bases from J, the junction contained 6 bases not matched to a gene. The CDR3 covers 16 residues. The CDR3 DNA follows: TGTGCCAGCAGTTTTGGGACAGGGTCCCTCTACAATGAGCAGTTCTTC. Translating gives CASSFGTGSLYNEQFF.

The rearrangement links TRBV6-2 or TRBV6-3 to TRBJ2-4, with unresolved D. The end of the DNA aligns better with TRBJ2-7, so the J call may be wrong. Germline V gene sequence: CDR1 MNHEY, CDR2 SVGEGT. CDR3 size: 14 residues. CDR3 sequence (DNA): TGTGCCAGCAGTCTGTTCGGGTATCGCGACGAGCAGTACTTC. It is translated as CASSLFGYRDEQYF.

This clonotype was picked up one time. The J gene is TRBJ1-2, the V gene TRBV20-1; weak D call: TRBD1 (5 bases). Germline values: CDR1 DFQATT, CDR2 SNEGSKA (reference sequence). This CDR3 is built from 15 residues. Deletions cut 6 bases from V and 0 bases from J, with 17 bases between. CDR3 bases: TGCAGTGCCAGGGACGCCGGGCGGGCTAACTATGGCTACACCTTC. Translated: CSARDAGRANYGYTF.

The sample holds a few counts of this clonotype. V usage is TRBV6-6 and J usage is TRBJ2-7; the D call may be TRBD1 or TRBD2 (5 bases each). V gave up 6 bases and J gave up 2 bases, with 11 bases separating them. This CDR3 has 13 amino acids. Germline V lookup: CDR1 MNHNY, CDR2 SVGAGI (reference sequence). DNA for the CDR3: TGTGCCAGCAGCCGGGGACCAACCTACGAGCAGTACTTC. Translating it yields CASSRGPTYEQYF.

The CDR3 here is CASSPNDDTDEAFF. CDR3 nucleotides: TGTGCCAGCAGCCCGAACGACGACACCGACGAAGCTTTCTTT. The rearrangement links TRBV11-3 to TRBJ1-1; D gene ambiguous. CDR1 is SGHNT and CDR2 is YENEEA in the germline V gene. CDR3 length: 14 amino acids. V was pared by 5 bases and J by 8 bases, with 18 bases between.

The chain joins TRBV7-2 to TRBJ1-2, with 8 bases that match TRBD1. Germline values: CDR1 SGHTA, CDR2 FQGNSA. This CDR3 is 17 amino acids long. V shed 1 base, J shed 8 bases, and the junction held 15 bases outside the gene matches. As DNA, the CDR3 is TGTGCCAGCAGCTTAGGAGGCGGGTCAGGGAGACAGGGGGGCTACACCTTC. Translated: CASSLGGGSGRQGGYTF.

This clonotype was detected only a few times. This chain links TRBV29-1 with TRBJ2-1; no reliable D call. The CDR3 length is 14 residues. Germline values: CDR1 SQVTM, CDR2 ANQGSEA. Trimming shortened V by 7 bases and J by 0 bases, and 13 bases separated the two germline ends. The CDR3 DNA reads TGCAGCGCCCAAGACCGAAGCTCCTACAATGAGCAGTTCTTC. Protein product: CSAQDRSSYNEQFF.

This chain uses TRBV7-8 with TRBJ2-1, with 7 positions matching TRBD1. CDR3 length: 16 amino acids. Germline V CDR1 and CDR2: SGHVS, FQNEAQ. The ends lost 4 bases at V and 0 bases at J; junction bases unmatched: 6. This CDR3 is CASSYSQGVSYNEQFF. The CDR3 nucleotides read TGTGCCAGCAGCTACAGCCAGGGGGTCTCCTACAATGAGCAGTTCTTC.

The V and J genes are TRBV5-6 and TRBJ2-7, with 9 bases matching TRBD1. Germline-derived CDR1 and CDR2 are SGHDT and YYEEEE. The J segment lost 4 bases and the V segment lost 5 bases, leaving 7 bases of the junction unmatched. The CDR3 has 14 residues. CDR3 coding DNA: TGTGCCAGCAGAACCGGGACAGGGCATTACGAGCAGTACTTC. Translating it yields CASRTGTGHYEQYF.

The chain's CDR3 is CASSQTNYRESPLHF. The CDR3 nucleotides read TGTGCCAGCAGCCAAACAAACTACAGGGAATCACCCCTCCACTTT. This chain joins TRBV14 and TRBJ1-6; D perhaps matches TRBD1 (6 bases). With 2 bases removed from V and 10 bases from J, the gap between germline ends came to 15 bases. This CDR3 contains 15 residues. Germline CDR1 reads SGHDN; CDR2 reads FVKESK. Full variable domain (rest looked up from reference TRBV14 and TRBJ1-6): EAGVTQFPSHSVIEKGQTVTLRCDPISGHDNLYWYRRVMGKEIKFLLHFVKESKQDESGMPNNRFLAERTGGTYSTLKVQPAELEDSGVYFCASSQTNYRESPLHFGNGTRLTVT.

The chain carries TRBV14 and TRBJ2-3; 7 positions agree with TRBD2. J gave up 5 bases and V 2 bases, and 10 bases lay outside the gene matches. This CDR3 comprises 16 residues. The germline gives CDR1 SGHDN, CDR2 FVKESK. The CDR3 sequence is CASSQFRSSGIDTQYF. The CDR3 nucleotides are TGTGCCAGCAGCCAATTCCGGTCTAGCGGCATAGATACGCAGTATTTT.

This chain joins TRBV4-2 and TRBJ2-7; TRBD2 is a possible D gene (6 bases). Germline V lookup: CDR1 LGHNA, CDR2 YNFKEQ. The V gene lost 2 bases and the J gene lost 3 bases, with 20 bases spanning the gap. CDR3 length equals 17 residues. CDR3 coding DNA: TGTGCCAGCAGCCAAAATAATCATGGACTAACGTACTACGAGCAGTACTTC. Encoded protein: CASSQNNHGLTYYEQYF.

The CDR3 loop is CASSASGGGSTDTQYF. The CDR3 region has the DNA TGTGCCAGCAGCGCATCAGGGGGCGGGAGCACAGATACGCAGTATTTT. The V gene is TRBV7-6, the J gene TRBJ2-3; 8 bases are shared with TRBD1. The CDR3 is made up of 16 amino acids. The V gene's germline CDR1 is SGHVS and CDR2 FNYEAQ. With V trimmed by 5 bases and J by 0 bases, 7 bases remained unmatched.

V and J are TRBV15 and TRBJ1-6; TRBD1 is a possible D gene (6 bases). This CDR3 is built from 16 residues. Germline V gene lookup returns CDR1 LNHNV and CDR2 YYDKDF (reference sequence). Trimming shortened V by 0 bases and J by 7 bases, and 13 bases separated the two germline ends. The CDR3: CATSREPTGSNSPLHF. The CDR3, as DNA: TGTGCCACCAGCAGAGAACCCACAGGGTCGAATTCACCCCTCCACTTT.

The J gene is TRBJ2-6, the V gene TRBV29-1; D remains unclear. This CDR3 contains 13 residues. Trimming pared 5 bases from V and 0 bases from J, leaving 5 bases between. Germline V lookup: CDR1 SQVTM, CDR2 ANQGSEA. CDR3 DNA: TGCAGCGTTCGTGTCTCTGGGGCCAACGTCCTGACTTTC. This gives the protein CSVRVSGANVLTF.